This entry is about one TCR beta chain. Its specific antigen is unknown. Base qualities are not at hand, and no much larger clone is one base apart. The sample originates from a study of vaccination and CD4 T cells after COVID-19 (dated by TCRdb to between 2021 and 2022). For the study in its entirety: Every convalescent patient had a positive nasal swab PCR test for SARS-CoV-2, with mild disease in nine or ten patients and severe disease in one. The convalescent cohort comprised six males and four females, including two Hispanic individuals, seven Caucasians, two Asians and one multiracial person. Participants got two doses of the Pfizer-BioNTech BNT162b2 vaccine (n=8) or two doses of the Moderna mRNA-1273 vaccine (n=2). Post-COVID blood samples from convalescent patients were collected a median of around 100 days after diagnosis, with a range of 35 to 161 days. Post-vaccine blood samples were taken a median of about 77 days after the second vaccine dose, with a range of about 13 to 250 days. Overlapping spike peptide pools from SARS-CoV-2 and from the common cold coronaviruses HCoV-NL63, HCoV-OC43 and HCoV-229E were used as culture stimuli. As controls, cultures received a CEFX viral epitope pool (the positive control), an HIV-1 Nef peptide pool (the negative control), or no peptide at all. The spike-specific CD4+ TCR repertoire was compared before and after mRNA vaccination in 10 COVID-19 convalescent patients and a handful of infection-naive healthy vaccine recipients. Study-level results and caveats: Nearly all vaccine-specific clones in convalescent patients (304 of 307) were mono-reactive for SARS-CoV-2 spike rather than cross-reactive with common cold coronaviruses. The median number of SARS-CoV-2-reactive clonotypes rose from 20 to 25 after infection to 38 after vaccination, but the change was not significant. Relatively few convalescent patients were included in the study, and early timepoints after natural infection were not analyzed. In convalescent patients, a median around 85% of post-vaccine SARS-CoV-2-reactive clones were detected only after vaccination, and vaccine-specific priming was suggested by this finding.

Germline trimming: 5 bases from V, 2 bases from J; junction bases outside gene matches: 7. The CDR3 contains 16 residues, cysteine and phenylalanine counted. CDR3 DNA is the only sequence kept; it has 48 bases, read in frame from the first base. CDR1 is given as SEHNR and CDR2 as FQNEAQ, both from the germline V gene (reference sequence). Sample treatment or condition, as interpreted from the label and publication: approximately 10-day PBMC culture with coronavirus spike peptide pools or control peptides (ViraFEST assay). The ViraFEST assay was used in the study, in which antigen-specific T cells were expanded with peptide pools and expanded clonotypes were subsequently identified by TCR sequencing. The convalescent patients' positive SARS-CoV-2 PCR tests were from March to December 2020, which was before the Alpha, Beta and Delta variants emerged in the United States. PBMCs were cultured at fewer than 2.5 million per well in IMDM supplemented with around 5% human AB serum and around 9.5 IU/ml IL-2, with roughly 10 ug/ml peptide pools added. On days 3 and 7, half of the culture medium was replaced with fresh IL-2-containing medium. After 9 to 11 days of culture, CD4+ T cells were isolated by negative selection with the EasySep CD4+ T cell isolation kit. Ficoll-Paque Plus gradient centrifugation was used to isolate PBMCs from whole blood, and the isolated PBMCs were then either used fresh or cryopreserved at -140C. Triplicate wells were generally used for each culture condition.

The library was obtained by PCR. DNA from cultured CD4+ T cells was subjected to TCR sequencing with the Oncomine TCR Beta short-read assay at the Johns Hopkins FTIC core. The QIAamp micro DNA kit was used to extract genomic DNA from the cultured CD4+ T cells. Oncomine TCR Beta libraries made from cultured CD4+ T cells were pooled using unique dual indexes and sequenced on an Illumina iSeq 100. As for how the authors treated the data: Non-productive sequences were removed, and CDR3s that did not start with C, did not end with F or W, or were shorter than 7 amino acids were discarded. Antigen-specific clonotypes were identified with the MANAFEST web application by comparing peptide-stimulated wells with reference and other culture wells. An FDR below 0.05, an odds ratio above 5, and a productive frequency above 0.1% in at least two of three replicate wells were required for clones to be considered positive. Clonotypes that were significantly expanded in both SARS-CoV-2 spike wells and at least one common cold coronavirus spike condition were defined as cross-reactive. Using R version 3.6.1, CDR3 homology was evaluated through Levenshtein distances (stringdist) along with unrooted phylogenetic trees (ape). The public reads were reanalyzed by TCRdb: fastp trimming at Q25, MiXCR alignment, in-frame beta chains only. Rows with one shared CDR3 protein collapse into an entry with the most common genes and DNA. The V and J calls reflect TCRdb's pipeline rather than the authors' work. The sample profile shows some 13,000 distinct CDR3 sequences; roughly 30% of them were found once. 13% of the sample belongs to the ten largest clones.

This clonotype originated in a human donor who had recovered from COVID-19. The sample here was CD4+ T cells from blood, cultured in vitro, taken after SARS-CoV-2 vaccination. The chain was built from TRBV7-9 and TRBJ2-3, with TRBD2 matching 10 junction bases. The CDR3 region: CASSARLAGSTDTQYF. In nucleotide form, the sequence is TGTGCCAGCAGCGCGAGACTAGCGGGCTCCACAGATACGCAGTATTTT. The reference TRBV7-9 and TRBJ2-3 proteins fill in what lies around the CDR3, so the full variable domain reads DTGVSQNPRHKITKRGQNVTFRCDPISEHNRLYWYRQTLGQGPEFLTYFQNEAQLEKSRLLSDRFSAERPKGSFSTLEIQRTEQGDSAMYLCASSARLAGSTDTQYFGPGTRLTVL.